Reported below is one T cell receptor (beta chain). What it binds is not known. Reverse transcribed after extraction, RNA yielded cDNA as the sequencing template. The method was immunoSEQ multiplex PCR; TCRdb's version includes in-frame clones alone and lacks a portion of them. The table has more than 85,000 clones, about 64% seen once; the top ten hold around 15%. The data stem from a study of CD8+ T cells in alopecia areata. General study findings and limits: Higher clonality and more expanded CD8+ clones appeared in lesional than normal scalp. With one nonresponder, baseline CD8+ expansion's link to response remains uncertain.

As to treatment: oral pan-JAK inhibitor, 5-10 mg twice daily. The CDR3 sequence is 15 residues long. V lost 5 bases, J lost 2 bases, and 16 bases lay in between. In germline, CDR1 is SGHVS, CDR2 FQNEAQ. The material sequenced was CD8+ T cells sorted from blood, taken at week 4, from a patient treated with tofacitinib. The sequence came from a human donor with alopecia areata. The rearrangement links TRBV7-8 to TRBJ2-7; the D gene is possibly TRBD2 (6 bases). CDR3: CASSPFVGGTYEQYF. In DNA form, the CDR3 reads TGTGCCAGCAGCCCTTTCGTGGGGGGTACCTACGAGCAGTACTTC.